The 9 T cell receptor beta chains below come from one sample, sequenced in a study of blood T cells in healthy people across ages. Through a sample-barcoded 5' primer and a J-beta primer mix, a second PCR was run for roughly 7 to 11 cycles. Via MiXCR, TCRdb re-called the 5' RACE reads, giving one row per CDR3 protein. The sample shows more than 550,000 distinct CDR3 sequences, 22% of them seen only once. Sequencing used blood. These receptors originate from a man between 70 and 80 years old in good health.

This clonotype was seen more than once but under ten times. V is TRBV10-1 and J is TRBJ2-3, with D uncertain. The germline gives CDR1 WNHNN, CDR2 SYGVQD (reference sequence). V gave up 0 bases and J gave up 4 bases, with 14 bases separating them. This CDR3 has 16 amino acids. Written as DNA, the CDR3 is TGCGCCAGCAGTGAGTCGATACTTGGCACCTCAGATACGCAGTATTTT. This translates into CASSESILGTSDTQYF.

In its sample, this clonotype was seen a few times. This chain joins TRBV10-3 and TRBJ2-3; perhaps TRBD2 as D (6 bases). Germline values: CDR1 ENHRY, CDR2 SYGVKD. The CDR3 runs 16 residues. Trimming shortened V by 0 bases and J by 6 bases, and 16 bases separated the two germline ends. CDR3: CAISESTSTSSDTQYF. CDR3 nucleotide sequence: TGTGCCATCAGTGAGTCGACATCGACTAGTTCGGATACGCAGTATTTT.

This sequence joins TRBV12-3 or TRBV12-4 and TRBJ2-5; unclear D gene. The closer fit of TRBJ2-1 to the DNA end suggests the J call may be wrong. CDR3 length equals 11 residues. The CDR3 region is CASSLMYEQFF. CDR3 coding DNA: TGTGCCAGCAGTTTAATGTATGAGCAGTTCTTC.

Points on this clonotype: At one boundary the junction diverges from the germline segment, which might be a read error. J is TRBJ2-3 and V is TRBV6-6; 12 positions match TRBD2. CDR3 length: 17 amino acids. Germline V gene lookup returns CDR1 MNHNY and CDR2 SVGAGI (reference sequence). CDR3 amino acids: CASSYSITSGGSDTRYF. The CDR3 DNA sequence: TGTGCCAGCAGTTACTCGATAACTAGCGGGGGGTCGGATACGCGGTATTTT.

This clonotype has only one observation. A read error may account for a junction end that differs from germline. The genes are TRBV3-1 and TRBJ2-1; 7 bases agree with TRBD2. Near its end, the DNA agrees better with TRBJ2-7, so the J call may be wrong. The V gene's germline CDR1 is LGHDT and CDR2 YNNKEL (reference sequence). The CDR3 extends over 16 amino acids. CDR3 residues: CAGSQEGRGLAYEQYF. CDR3 nucleotide sequence: TGTGCCGGCAGCCAAGAAGGGAGGGGTCTTGCCTACGAGCAGTACTTC.

This chain joins TRBV18 and TRBJ2-1; 7 bases align to TRBD2. Germline CDR1 reads KGHSH; CDR2 reads LQKENI. V shed 0 bases, J shed 9 bases, and the junction held 8 bases outside the gene matches. The CDR3 totals 15 residues. DNA of the CDR3: TGTGCCAGCTCACCACCCGGTACTAGCGTTGGTGAGCAGTTCTTC. This encodes CASSPPGTSVGEQFF.

This clonotype was counted only a few times. This chain links TRBV7-2 with TRBJ2-2; 7 bases match TRBD2. J gave up 7 bases and V 5 bases, and 10 bases lay outside the gene matches. This CDR3 comprises 15 residues. CDR1 is SGHTA and CDR2 is FQGNSA in the germline V gene. The CDR3, as DNA: TGTGCCAGCAGCCAAAGGGGAGGGGCCGGCGGGGAGCTGTTTTTT. Its protein is CASSQRGGAGGELFF. The whole variable domain, remainder taken from reference TRBV7-2 and TRBJ2-2, is GAGVSQSPSNKVTEKGKDVELRCDPISGHTALYWYRQSLGQGLEFLIYFQGNSAPDKSGLPSDRFSAERTGGSVSTLTIQRTQQEDSAVYLCASSQRGGAGGELFFGEGSRLTVL.

This CDR3 is CASSEFLAGEVDTQYF. The CDR3 DNA reads as TGTGCCAGCAGTGAATTCCTAGCGGGAGAGGTAGATACGCAGTATTTT. The chain is built from TRBV25-1 and TRBJ2-3; 10 bases match TRBD2. After removal of 1 base from V and 5 bases from J, the junction contained 6 bases not matched to a gene. Germline assignment: CDR1 MGHDK and CDR2 SYGVNS. The CDR3 runs 16 residues.

The V and J genes are TRBV20-1 and TRBJ1-6; TRBD1 might be the D (6 bases). There are 14 residues in the CDR3. In germline, CDR1 is DFQATT, CDR2 SNEGSKA (reference sequence). V was pared by 0 bases and J by 9 bases, with 12 bases between. The CDR3 is CSARDRGAVSPLHF. The DNA for the CDR3 is TGCAGTGCTAGAGATCGGGGGGCTGTTTCACCCCTCCACTTT.